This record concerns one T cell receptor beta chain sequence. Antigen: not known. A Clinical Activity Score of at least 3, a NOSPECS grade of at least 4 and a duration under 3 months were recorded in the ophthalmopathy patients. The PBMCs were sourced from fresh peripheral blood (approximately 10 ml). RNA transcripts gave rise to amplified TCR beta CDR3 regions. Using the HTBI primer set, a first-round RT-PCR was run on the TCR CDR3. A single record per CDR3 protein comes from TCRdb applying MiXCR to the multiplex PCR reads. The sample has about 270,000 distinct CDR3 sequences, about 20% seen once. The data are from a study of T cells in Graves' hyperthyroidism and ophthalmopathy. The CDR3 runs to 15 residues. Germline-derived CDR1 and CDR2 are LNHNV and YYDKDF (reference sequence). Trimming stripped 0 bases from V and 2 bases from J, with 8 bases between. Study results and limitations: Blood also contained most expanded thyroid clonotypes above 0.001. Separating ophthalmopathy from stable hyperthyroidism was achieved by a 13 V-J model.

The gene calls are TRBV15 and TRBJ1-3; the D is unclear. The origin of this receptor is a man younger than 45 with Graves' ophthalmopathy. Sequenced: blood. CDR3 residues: CATSRDLGPGNTIYF. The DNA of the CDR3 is TGTGCCACCAGCAGAGATCTCGGACCTGGAAACACCATATATTTT.